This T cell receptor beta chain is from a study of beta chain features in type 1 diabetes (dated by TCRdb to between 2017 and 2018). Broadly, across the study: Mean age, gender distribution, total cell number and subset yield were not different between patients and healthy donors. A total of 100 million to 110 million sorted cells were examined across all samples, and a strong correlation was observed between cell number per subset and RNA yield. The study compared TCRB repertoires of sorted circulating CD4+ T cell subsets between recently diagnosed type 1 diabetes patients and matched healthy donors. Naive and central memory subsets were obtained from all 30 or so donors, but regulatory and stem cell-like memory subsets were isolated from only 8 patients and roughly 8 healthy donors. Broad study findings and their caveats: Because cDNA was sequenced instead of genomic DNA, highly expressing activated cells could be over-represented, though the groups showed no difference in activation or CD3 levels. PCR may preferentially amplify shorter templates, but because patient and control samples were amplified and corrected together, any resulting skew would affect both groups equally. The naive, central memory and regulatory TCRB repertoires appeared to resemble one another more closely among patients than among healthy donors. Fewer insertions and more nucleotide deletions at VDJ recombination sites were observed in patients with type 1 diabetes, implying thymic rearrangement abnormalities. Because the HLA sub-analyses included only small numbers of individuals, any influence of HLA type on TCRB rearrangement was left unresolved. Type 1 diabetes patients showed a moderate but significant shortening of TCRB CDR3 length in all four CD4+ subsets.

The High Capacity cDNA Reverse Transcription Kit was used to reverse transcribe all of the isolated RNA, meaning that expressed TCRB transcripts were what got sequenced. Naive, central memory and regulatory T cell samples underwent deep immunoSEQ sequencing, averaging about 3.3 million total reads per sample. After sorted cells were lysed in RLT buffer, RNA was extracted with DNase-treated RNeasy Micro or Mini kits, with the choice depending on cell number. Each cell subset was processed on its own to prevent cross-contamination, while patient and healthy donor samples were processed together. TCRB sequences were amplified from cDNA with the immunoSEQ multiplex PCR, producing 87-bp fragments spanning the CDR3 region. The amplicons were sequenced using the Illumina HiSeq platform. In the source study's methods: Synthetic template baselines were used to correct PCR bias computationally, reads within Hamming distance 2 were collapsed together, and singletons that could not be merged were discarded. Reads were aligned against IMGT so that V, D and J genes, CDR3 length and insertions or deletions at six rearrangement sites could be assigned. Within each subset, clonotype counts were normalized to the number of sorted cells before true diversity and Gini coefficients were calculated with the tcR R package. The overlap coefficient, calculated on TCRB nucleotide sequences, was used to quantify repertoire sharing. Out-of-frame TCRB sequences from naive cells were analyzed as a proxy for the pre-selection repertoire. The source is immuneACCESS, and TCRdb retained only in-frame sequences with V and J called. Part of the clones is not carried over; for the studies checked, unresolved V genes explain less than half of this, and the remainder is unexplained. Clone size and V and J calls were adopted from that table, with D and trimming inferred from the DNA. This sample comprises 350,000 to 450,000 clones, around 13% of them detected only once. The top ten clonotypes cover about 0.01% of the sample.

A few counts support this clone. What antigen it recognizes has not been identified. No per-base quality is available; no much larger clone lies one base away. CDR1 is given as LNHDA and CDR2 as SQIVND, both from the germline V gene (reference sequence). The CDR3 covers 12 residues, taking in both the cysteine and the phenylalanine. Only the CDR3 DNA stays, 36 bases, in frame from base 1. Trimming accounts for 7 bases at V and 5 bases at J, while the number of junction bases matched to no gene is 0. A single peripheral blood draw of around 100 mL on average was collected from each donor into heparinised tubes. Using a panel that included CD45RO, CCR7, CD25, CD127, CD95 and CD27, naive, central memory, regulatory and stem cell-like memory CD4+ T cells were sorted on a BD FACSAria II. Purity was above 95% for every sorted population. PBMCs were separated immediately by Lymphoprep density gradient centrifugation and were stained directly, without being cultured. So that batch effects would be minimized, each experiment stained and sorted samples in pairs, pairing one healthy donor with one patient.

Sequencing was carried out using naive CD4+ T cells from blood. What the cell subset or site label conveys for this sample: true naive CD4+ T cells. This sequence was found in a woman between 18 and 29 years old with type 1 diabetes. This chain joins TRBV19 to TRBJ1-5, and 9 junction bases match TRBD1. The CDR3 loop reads CASNRGHQPQHF. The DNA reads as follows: TGTGCCAGTAACAGGGGGCATCAGCCCCAGCATTTT.